This TCR beta chain derives from a study of CD8+ T cells in alopecia areata. Looking at the study overall: Affected scalp percentage set treated patients' severity scores. Whole-study findings and limits: Lesional scalp, notably in alopecia totalis/universalis, had clonality above that of normal scalp. Links between baseline CD8+ expansion and response need larger treated cohorts. The study found tofacitinib significantly decreased scalp clonality and expanded CD8+ clones among the top 100.

Germline assignment: CDR1 MGHRA and CDR2 YSYEKL. CDR3 length: 14 residues. V gave up 0 bases and J gave up 0 bases, with 6 bases separating them. Described treatment: oral pan-JAK inhibitor, 5-10 mg twice daily. On this clone: Its specificity is unknown.

Extracted RNA was reverse transcribed into cDNA, the sequencing template. The table came from immunoSEQ multiplex PCR; TCRdb's copy has only in-frame clones and leaves some out. The sample consists of 200,000 or so clones, 30% to 40% of them appearing once. The sequence derives from a human donor with alopecia areata. The sequencing used CD4+ T cells sorted from blood, collected around week 34, from a patient treated with tofacitinib. The rearrangement joins TRBV4-1 to TRBJ2-7; D not certain. CDR3: CASSQDRISYEQYF. Written as DNA, the CDR3 is TGCGCCAGCAGCCAAGATCGAATCTCCTACGAGCAGTACTTC.